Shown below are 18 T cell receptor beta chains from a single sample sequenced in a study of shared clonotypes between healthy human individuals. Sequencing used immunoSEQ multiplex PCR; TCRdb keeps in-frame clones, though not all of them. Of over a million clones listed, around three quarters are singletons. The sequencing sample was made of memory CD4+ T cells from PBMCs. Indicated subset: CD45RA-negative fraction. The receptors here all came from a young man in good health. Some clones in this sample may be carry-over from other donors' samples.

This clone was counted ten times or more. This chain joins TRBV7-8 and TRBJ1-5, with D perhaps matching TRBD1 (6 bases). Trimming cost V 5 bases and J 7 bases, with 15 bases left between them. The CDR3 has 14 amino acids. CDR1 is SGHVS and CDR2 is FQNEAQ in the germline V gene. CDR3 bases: TGTGCCAGCAGCCGTTTCGAGGGGGACCAGCCCCAGCATTTT. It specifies CASSRFEGDQPQHF. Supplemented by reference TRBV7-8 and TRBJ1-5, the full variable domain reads GAGVSQSPRYKVAKRGQDVALRCDPISGHVSLFWYQQALGQGPEFLTYFQNEAQLDKSGLPSDRFFAERPEGSVSTLKIQRTQQEDSAVYLCASSRFEGDQPQHFGDGTRLSIL.

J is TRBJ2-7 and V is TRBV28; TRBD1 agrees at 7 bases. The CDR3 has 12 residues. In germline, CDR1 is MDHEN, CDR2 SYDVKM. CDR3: CATGTAASEQYF. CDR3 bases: TGTGCTACGGGGACAGCCGCCTCTGAGCAGTACTTC. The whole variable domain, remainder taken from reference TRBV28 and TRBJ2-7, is DVKVTQSSRYLVKRTGEKVFLECVQDMDHENMFWYRQDPGLGLRLIYFSYDVKMKEKGDIPEGYSVSREKKERFSLILESASTNQTSMYLCATGTAASEQYFGPGTRLTVT.

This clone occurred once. Here the CDR3 DNA reads TGTGCCAGTAGTCCACAGACAGGGGCGGGAGATACGCAGTATTTT. Residues: CASSPQTGAGDTQYF. V and J are TRBV19 and TRBJ2-3, with TRBD1 matching 8 bases. V shed 5 bases, J shed 5 bases, and the junction held 9 bases outside the gene matches. Germline V gene sequence: CDR1 LNHDA, CDR2 SQIVND (reference sequence). The CDR3 runs to 15 residues.

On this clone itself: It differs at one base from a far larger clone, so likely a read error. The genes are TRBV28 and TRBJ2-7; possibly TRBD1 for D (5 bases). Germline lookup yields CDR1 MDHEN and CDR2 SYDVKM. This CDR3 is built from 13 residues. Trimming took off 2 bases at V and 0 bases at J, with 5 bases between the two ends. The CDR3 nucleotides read TGTGCCAGCAGTTTAGACAGCTCCTACGAGCAGTACTTC. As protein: CASSLDSSYEQYF.

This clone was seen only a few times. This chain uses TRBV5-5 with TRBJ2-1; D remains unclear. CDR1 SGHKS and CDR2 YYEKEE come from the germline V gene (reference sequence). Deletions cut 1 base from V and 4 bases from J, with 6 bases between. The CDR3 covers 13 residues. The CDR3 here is CASSLRAYNEQFF. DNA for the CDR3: TGTGCCAGCAGCTTGAGGGCATACAATGAGCAGTTCTTC.

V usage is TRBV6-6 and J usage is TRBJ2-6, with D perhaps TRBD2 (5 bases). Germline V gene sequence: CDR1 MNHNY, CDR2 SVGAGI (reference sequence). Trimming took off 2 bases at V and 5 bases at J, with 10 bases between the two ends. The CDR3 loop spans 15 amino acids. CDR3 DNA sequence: TGTGCCAGCAGTTACCGGACTGCATGGGCCAACGTCCTGACTTTC. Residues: CASSYRTAWANVLTF.

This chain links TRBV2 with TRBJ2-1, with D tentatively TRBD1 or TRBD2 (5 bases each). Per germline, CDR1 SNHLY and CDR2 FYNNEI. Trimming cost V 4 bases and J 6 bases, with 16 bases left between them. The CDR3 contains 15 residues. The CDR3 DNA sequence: TGTGCCAGCAGTGGGCGTCGGGGCTTCGGCAATGAGCAGTTCTTC. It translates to CASSGRRGFGNEQFF.

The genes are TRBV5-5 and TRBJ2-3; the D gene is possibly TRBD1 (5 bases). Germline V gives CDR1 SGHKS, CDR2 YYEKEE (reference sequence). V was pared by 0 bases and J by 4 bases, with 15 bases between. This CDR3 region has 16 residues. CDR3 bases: TGTGCCAGCAGCTTGGATTTCTCCAGGGCGGCAGATACGCAGTATTTT. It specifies CASSLDFSRAADTQYF. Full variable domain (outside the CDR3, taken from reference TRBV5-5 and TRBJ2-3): DAGVTQSPTHLIKTRGQQVTLRCSPISGHKSVSWYQQVLGQGPQFIFQYYEKEERGRGNFPDRFSARQFPNYSSELNVNALLLGDSALYLCASSLDFSRAADTQYFGPGTRLTVL.

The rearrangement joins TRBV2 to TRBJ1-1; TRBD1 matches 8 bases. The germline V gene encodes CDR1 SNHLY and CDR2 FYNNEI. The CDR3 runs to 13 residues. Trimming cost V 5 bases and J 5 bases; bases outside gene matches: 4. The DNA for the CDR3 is TGTGCCAGCAGTAAACAGGGGGGGACTGAAGCTTTCTTT. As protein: CASSKQGGTEAFF.

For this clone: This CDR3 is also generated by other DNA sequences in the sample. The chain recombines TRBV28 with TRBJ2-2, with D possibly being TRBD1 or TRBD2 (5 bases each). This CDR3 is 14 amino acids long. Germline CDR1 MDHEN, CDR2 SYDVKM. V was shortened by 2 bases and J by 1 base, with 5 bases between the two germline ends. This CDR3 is CASSLGGNTGELFF. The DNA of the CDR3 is TGTGCCAGCAGTTTAGGGGGGAACACCGGGGAGCTGTTTTTT.

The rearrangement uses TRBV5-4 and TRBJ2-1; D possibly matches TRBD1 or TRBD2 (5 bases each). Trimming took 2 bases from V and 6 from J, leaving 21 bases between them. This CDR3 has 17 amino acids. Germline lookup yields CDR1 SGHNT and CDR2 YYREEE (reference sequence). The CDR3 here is CASSLATISQGFNEQFF. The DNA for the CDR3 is TGTGCCAGCAGCTTAGCGACTATTTCCCAGGGATTCAATGAGCAGTTCTTC.

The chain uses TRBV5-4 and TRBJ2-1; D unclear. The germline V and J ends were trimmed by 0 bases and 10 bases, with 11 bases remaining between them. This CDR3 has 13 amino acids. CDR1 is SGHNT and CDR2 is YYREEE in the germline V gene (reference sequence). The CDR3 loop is CASSLGPSLEQFF. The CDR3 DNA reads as TGTGCCAGCAGCTTGGGCCCAAGCTTAGAGCAGTTCTTC.

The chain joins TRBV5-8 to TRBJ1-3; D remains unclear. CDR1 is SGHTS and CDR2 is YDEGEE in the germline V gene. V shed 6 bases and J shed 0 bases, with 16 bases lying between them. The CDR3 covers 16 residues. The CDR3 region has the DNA TGTGCCAGCACCCGAGGTTCCAGCCGCTCTGGAAACACCATATATTTT. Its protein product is CASTRGSSRSGNTIYF.

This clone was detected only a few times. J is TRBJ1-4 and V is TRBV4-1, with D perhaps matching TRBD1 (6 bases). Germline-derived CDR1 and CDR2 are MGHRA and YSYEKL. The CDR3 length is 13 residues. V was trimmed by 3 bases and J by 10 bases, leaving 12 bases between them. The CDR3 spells CASSQAQGPKLFF. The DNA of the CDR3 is TGCGCCAGCAGCCAGGCACAGGGTCCAAAACTGTTTTTT.

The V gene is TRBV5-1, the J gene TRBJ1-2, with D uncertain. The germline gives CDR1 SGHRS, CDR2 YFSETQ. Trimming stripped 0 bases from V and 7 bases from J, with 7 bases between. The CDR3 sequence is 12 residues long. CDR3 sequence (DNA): TGCGCCAGCAGCTTGGCCCTGAGTGGCTACACCTTC. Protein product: CASSLALSGYTF.

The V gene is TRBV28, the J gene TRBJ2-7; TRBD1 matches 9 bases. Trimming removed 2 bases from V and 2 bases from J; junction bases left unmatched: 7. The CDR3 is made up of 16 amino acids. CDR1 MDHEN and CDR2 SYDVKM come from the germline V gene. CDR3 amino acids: CASSLSGDRVAYEQYF. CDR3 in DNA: TGTGCCAGCAGTTTAAGTGGGGACAGGGTTGCCTACGAGCAGTACTTC.

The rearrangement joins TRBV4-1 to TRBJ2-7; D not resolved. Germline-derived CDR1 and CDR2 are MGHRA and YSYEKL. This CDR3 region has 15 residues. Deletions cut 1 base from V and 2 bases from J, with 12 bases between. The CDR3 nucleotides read TGCGCCAGCAGCCAAGGTTCCCTAGGGACCTACGAGCAGTACTTC. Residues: CASSQGSLGTYEQYF.

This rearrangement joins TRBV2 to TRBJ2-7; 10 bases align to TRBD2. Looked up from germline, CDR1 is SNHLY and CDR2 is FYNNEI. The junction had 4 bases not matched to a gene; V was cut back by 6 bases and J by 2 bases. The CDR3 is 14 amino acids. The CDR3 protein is CASRPGTSAYEQYF. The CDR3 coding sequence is TGTGCCAGCAGACCTGGGACTAGCGCCTACGAGCAGTACTTC. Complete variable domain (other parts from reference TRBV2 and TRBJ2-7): EPEVTQTPSHQVTQMGQEVILRCVPISNHLYFYWYRQILGQKVEFLVSFYNNEISEKSEIFDDQFSVERPDGSNFTLKIRSTKLEDSAMYFCASRPGTSAYEQYFGPGTRLTVT.